The clone carrying this TCR beta chain has at least ten counts. Its target is unknown. The sample of blood was obtained at first hyperthyroidism diagnosis (before any ophthalmopathy symptoms). The data are from a study of T cells in Graves' hyperthyroidism and ophthalmopathy. Looking at the study overall: Specimen type is peripheral blood, collected at initial diagnosis prior to any treatment.

V was trimmed by 0 bases and J by 9 bases, leaving 15 bases between them. The CDR3 loop spans 15 amino acids. Germline V CDR1 and CDR2: LGHDT, YNNKEL (reference sequence). RNA transcripts gave rise to amplified TCR beta CDR3 regions. The TCR CDR3 was amplified in a first-round RT-PCR using the HTBI primer set. TCRdb processed the multiplex PCR reads anew with MiXCR; each CDR3 protein has one entry. This sample has roughly 180,000 distinct CDR3 sequences; over 8% occur once, and the top ten carry approximately 20%. Findings and caveats of the study: Before onset, by a median of approximately 6.8 months, the model predicted ophthalmopathy.

The rearrangement links TRBV3-1 to TRBJ2-1, with unresolved D. Sequenced material: blood. The source of this sequence is a woman aged 18 to 35 with Graves' hyperthyroidism that later progressed to Graves' ophthalmopathy. The CDR3 loop is CASSQDVSPYGEQFF. The CDR3, as DNA: TGTGCCAGCAGCCAAGATGTCTCTCCGTATGGTGAGCAGTTCTTC.